This entry concerns a single T cell receptor (beta chain). Its antigen is not identified. The sample originates from a study of CD8 T cells in ankylosing spondylitis. Using its own MiXCR run on the 5' RACE reads, TCRdb lists one record per CDR3 protein. Altogether 250,000 to 350,000 distinct CDR3 sequences are present, 15% to 25% being singletons, with the ten largest covering roughly 7.4%. Study results and caveats: Matched synovial fluid from ankylosing spondylitis patients was reported to be enriched for disease-linked clones.

The CDR3 runs to 15 residues. The V segment lost 3 bases and the J segment 2 bases; nucleotides outside the gene matches: 5. CDR1 and CDR2 from the germline V gene are SGHNT and YENEEA. The sequenced material came from blood, either unsorted or a sorted T cell fraction (not recorded which). The chain links TRBV11-3 to TRBJ2-3; 7 bases map to TRBD1. This TCR was recovered from a male donor with ankylosing spondylitis or in good health (not recorded which). DNA of the CDR3: TGTGCCAGCAGCTTTGGGACAGATTTCACAGATACGCAGTATTTT. As protein: CASSFGTDFTDTQYF.